This T cell receptor beta chain was found in a study of cytomegalovirus exposure and HLA in healthy donors. There were likely unrecorded immune exposures, though donors were nominally healthy when sampled. This clone was seen a single time. What it recognizes is unknown. Study-level points and caveats: On later analysis, the bulk of CMV-associated TCR beta chains appeared to be HLA-restricted.

CDR1 MNHNY and CDR2 SVGAGI come from the germline V gene (reference sequence). The CDR3 sequence is 14 residues long. V was trimmed by 4 bases and J by 1 base, leaving 9 bases between them. PCR involved 60 Vbeta and 13 Jbeta primers. Produced via immunoSEQ multiplex PCR; TCRdb's table is partial and in-frame only. The sample consists of roughly 120,000 clones, roughly 70% of them appearing once. The receptor comes from a young woman in good health and CMV-seronegative. The sequenced material came from PBMCs. V is TRBV6-6 and J is TRBJ2-3, with D maybe TRBD2 (6 bases). CDR3 DNA sequence: TGTGCCAGCAGTTCGGAGGGAGGCACAGATACGCAGTATTTT. It codes for CASSSEGGTDTQYF.